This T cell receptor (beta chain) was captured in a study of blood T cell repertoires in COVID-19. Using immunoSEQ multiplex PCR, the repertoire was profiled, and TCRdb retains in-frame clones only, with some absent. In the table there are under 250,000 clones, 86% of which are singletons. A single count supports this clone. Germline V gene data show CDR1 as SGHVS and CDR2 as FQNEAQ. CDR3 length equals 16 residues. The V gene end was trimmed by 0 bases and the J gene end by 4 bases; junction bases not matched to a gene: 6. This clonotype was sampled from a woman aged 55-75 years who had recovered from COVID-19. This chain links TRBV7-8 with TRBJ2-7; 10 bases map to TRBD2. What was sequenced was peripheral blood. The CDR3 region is CASSLAESGGGYEQYF. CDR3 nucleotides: TGTGCCAGCAGCTTAGCTGAAAGCGGGGGGGGGTACGAGCAGTACTTC. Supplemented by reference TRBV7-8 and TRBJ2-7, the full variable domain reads GAGVSQSPRYKVAKRGQDVALRCDPISGHVSLFWYQQALGQGPEFLTYFQNEAQLDKSGLPSDRFFAERPEGSVSTLKIQRTQQEDSAVYLCASSLAESGGGYEQYFGPGTRLTVT.